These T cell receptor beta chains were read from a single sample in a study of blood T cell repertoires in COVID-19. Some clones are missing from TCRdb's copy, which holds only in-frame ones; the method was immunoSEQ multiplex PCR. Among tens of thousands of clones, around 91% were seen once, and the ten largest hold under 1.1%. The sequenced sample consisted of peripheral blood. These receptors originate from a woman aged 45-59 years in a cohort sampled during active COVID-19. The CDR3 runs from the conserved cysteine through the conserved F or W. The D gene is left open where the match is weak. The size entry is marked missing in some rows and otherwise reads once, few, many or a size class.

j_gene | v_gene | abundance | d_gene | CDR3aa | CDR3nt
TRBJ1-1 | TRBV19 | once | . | CASSTSGAEAFF | TGTGCCAGTAGTACCTCGGGGGCTGAAGCTTTCTTT
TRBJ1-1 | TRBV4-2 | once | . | CASSQNRDPEAFF | TGTGCCAGCAGCCAGAACAGGGATCCTGAAGCTTTCTTT
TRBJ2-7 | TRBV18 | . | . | CASSPFRTYEQYF | TGTGCCAGCTCACCCTTCAGAACCTACGAGCAGTACTTC
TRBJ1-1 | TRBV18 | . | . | CASSLGVYTEAFF | TGTGCCAGCTCCCTAGGCGTCTACACTGAAGCTTTCTTT
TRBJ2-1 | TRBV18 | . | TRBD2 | CASSPAGGSQYEQFF | TGTGCCAGCTCACCGGCGGGAGGGTCCCAATATGAGCAGTTCTTC
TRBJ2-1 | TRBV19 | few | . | CASSRANSHNEQFF | TGTGCCAGTAGTAGGGCTAATTCTCACAATGAGCAGTTCTTC
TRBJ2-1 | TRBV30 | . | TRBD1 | CAWSMTGAEQFF | TGTGCCTGGAGCATGACAGGGGCTGAGCAGTTCTTC
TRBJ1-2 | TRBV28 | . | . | CASSPEVGGYTF | TGTGCCAGCAGTCCGGAGGTAGGCGGCTACACCTTC
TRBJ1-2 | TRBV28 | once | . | CASSRGGYGYTF | TGTGCCAGCAGTCGCGGAGGGTATGGCTACACCTTC
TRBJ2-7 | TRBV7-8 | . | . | CASSPQGAGVSYEQYF | TGTGCCAGCAGCCCTCAGGGGGCGGGAGTTTCCTACGAGCAGTACTTC
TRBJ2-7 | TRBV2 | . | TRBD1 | CASSGQGATYEQYF | TGTGCCAGCAGCGGACAGGGGGCCACCTACGAGCAGTACTTC
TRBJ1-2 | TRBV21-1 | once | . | CASSTRQGRGYGYTF | TGTGCCAGCAGCACCCGACAGGGAAGAGGTTATGGCTACACCTTC
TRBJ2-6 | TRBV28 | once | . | CASSPEGLSGANVLTF | TGTGCCAGCAGTCCCGAGGGACTTAGCGGGGCCAACGTCCTGACTTTC
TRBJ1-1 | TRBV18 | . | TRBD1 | CASSMGQGTLNTEAFF | TGTGCCAGCTCGATGGGACAGGGGACACTGAACACTGAAGCTTTCTTT
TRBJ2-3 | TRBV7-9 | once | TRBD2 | CASSPTLAGGIDTQYF | TGTGCCAGCAGCCCCACCCTAGCGGGAGGAATAGATACGCAGTATTTT
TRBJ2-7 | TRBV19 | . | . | CASSAALASYEQYF | TGTGCCAGCTCAGCGGCCTTGGCCTCCTACGAGCAGTACTTC
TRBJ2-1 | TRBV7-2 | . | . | CASSLEAGKQFF | TGTGCCAGCAGCTTAGAGGCGGGAAAGCAGTTCTTC
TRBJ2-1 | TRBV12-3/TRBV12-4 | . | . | CASRPPTRYEQFF | TGTGCCAGCAGGCCACCGACTAGGTACGAGCAGTTCTTC
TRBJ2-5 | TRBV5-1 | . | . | CASSDLVGGETQYF | TGCGCCAGCAGCGACCTGGTTGGGGGGGAGACCCAGTACTTC
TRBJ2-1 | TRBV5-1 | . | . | CASSLAPQGRYNEQFF | TGCGCCAGCAGCTTGGCCCCACAGGGCCGTTACAATGAGCAGTTCTTC
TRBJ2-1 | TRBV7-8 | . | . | CASSRTPNNEQFF | TGTGCCAGCAGCCGGACTCCGAACAATGAGCAGTTCTTC
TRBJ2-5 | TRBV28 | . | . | CASSLHPGAQYF | TGTGCCAGCAGTCTTCATCCTGGAGCCCAGTACTTC
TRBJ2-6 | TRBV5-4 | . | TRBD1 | CASSPPGQGANVLTF | TGTGCCAGCAGCCCCCCGGGACAGGGGGCCAACGTCCTGACTTTC
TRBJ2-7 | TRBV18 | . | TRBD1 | CASSPIRGLWEQYF | TGTGCCAGCTCACCGATCAGGGGGCTATGGGAGCAGTACTTC
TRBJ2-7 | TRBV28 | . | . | CASTRDTPYEQYF | TGTGCCAGCACCAGGGACACCCCCTACGAGCAGTACTTC
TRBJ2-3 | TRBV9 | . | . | CASSVGRSVAGLTDTQYF | TGTGCCAGCAGCGTAGGTAGGTCCGTGGCGGGCCTCACAGATACGCAGTATTTT
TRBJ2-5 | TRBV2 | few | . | CASSDTAGAGRETQYF | TGTGCCAGCAGTGATACCGCCGGAGCTGGCCGGGAGACCCAGTACTTC
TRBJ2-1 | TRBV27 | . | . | CASKGNGILRSYNEQFF | TGTGCCAGTAAAGGTAACGGAATTTTGAGGTCCTACAATGAGCAGTTCTTC
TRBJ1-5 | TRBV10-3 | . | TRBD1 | CAISEGTGGRWAQHF | TGTGCCATCAGTGAAGGGACAGGTGGTAGATGGGCCCAGCATTTT
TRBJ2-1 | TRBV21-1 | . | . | CASSKISGTSPYNEQFF | TGTGCCAGCAGCAAAATATCCGGGACTAGCCCATACAATGAGCAGTTCTTC
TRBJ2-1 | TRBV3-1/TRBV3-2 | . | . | CASSQDPSSNEQFF | TGTGCCAGCAGCCAAGACCCTTCTAGCAATGAGCAGTTCTTC
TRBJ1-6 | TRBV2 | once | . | CASRTNRANNSPLHF | TGTGCCAGCAGGACAAACAGGGCTAATAATTCACCCCTCCACTTT
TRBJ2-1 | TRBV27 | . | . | CASSLGGSYNEQFF | TGTGCCAGCAGTTTGGGGGGCTCCTACAATGAGCAGTTCTTC
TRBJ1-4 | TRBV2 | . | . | CASSEAQTVTGEKLFF | TGTGCCAGCAGTGAAGCCCAGACAGTAACTGGAGAAAAACTGTTTTTT
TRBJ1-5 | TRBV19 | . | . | CASSETGPYQPQHF | TGTGCCAGTAGTGAGACAGGCCCGTATCAGCCCCAGCATTTT
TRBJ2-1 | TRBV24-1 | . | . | CATGRGGGGNNEQFF | TGTGCCACTGGGAGGGGTGGGGGCGGGAACAATGAGCAGTTCTTC
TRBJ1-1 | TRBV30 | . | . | CAWRDSRTEAFF | TGTGCCTGGAGGGACAGTCGGACTGAAGCTTTCTTT
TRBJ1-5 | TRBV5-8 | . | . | CASSLEFVGGGHNQPQHF | TGTGCCAGCAGCTTGGAATTTGTAGGGGGGGGCCACAATCAGCCCCAGCATTTT
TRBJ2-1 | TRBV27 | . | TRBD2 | CASSWGQLAESYNEQFF | TGTGCCAGCAGTTGGGGTCAACTAGCGGAGTCCTACAATGAGCAGTTCTTC
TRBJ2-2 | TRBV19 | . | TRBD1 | CASSNFRDRVGELFF | TGTGCCAGTAGTAATTTCCGGGACAGGGTGGGGGAGCTGTTTTTT
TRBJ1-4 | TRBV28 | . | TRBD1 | CASSTGQSYEKLFF | TGTGCCAGCAGTACGGGACAGTCGTATGAAAAACTGTTTTTT
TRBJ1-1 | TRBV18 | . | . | CASSPLRENTEAFF | TGTGCCAGCTCACCCTTGAGGGAGAACACTGAAGCTTTCTTT
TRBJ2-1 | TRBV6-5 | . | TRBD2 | CASRPGLAYDEQFF | TGTGCCAGCAGACCGGGACTAGCATACGATGAGCAGTTCTTC
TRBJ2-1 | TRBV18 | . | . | CASSPSTGSYNEQFF | TGTGCCAGCTCACCCTCCACGGGCTCCTACAATGAGCAGTTCTTC
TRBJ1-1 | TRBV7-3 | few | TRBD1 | CASRFTGTDMNTEAFF | TGTGCCAGCAGGTTTACCGGGACAGACATGAACACTGAAGCTTTCTTT
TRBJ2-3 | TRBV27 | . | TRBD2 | CASRTGTRRTDTQYF | TGTGCCAGCAGGACGGGGACTAGGAGGACAGATACGCAGTATTTT
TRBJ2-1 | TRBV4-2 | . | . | CASSQDRSRKQFF | TGTGCCAGCAGCCAAGATAGGAGCCGGAAGCAGTTCTTC
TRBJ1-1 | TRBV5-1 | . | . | CASSFDSQPNTEAFF | TGCGCCAGCAGCTTCGACTCTCAGCCGAACACTGAAGCTTTCTTT
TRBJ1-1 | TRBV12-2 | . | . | CASRFPGSPELVMNTEAFF | TGTGCAAGTCGCTTCCCGGGGTCCCCAGAACTAGTAATGAACACTGAAGCTTTCTTT
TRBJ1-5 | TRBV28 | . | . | CASSLGFTGLASNQPQHF | TGTGCCAGCAGTTTAGGGTTCACGGGGTTGGCAAGCAATCAGCCCCAGCATTTT
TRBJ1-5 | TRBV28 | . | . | CATIGSRQPQHF | TGTGCCACCATCGGCTCTAGGCAGCCCCAGCATTTT
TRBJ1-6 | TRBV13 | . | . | CASSLPTPESPLHF | TGTGCCAGCAGCTTACCGACCCCGGAGTCACCCCTCCACTTT
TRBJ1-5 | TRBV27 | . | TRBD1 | CASGDRVGQPQHF | TGTGCCAGCGGAGACAGGGTGGGTCAGCCCCAGCATTTT
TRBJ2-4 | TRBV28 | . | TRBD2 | CASSLAGVGVGNIQYF | TGTGCCAGCAGTTTAGCGGGAGTCGGTGTAGGGAACATTCAGTACTTC